These 6 T cell receptor beta chains share one sample of origin, sequenced in a study of naive and memory T cell subsets. An equimolar mix of two oligonucleotides served as the beta constant-region primer for TRBC1 and TRBC2. TCRdb processed the UMI-ligation and nested PCR reads anew with MiXCR; each CDR3 protein has one entry. The table includes 130,000 to 150,000 distinct CDR3 sequences, approximately 17% detected once. Sequencing was carried out using naive CD4+ T cells from blood. These receptors all stem from a human donor in good health.

The J gene is TRBJ1-6, the V gene TRBV5-4, with a weak D call TRBD1 (5 bases). With 2 bases removed from V and 0 bases from J, the gap between germline ends came to 9 bases. The CDR3 loop spans 16 amino acids. Germline V lookup: CDR1 SGHNT, CDR2 YYREEE (reference sequence). The CDR3 here is CASSFGGSSYNSPLHF. The CDR3 region has the DNA TGTGCCAGCAGCTTTGGGGGAAGCTCCTATAATTCACCCCTCCACTTT.

This clonotype was found a few times. CDR3 sequence (DNA): TGTGCCAGCCGTGGGGGGACAGCAGCCGACTTCTATGGCTACACCTTC. Its translation: CASRGGTAADFYGYTF. This chain joins TRBV12-3 or TRBV12-4 and TRBJ1-2, with 7 bases aligning to TRBD1. CDR3 length: 16 amino acids. V gave up 8 bases and J gave up 4 bases; unmatched junction bases: 16.

This sequence joins TRBV7-8 and TRBJ2-1, with 7 bases fitting TRBD1. The CDR3 contains 15 residues. The V gene end was trimmed by 3 bases and the J gene end by 2 bases; junction bases not matched to a gene: 4. CDR1 is SGHVS and CDR2 is FQNEAQ in the germline V gene. The CDR3 spells CASSLEQGTYNEQFF. CDR3 sequence (DNA): TGTGCCAGCAGCTTGGAACAGGGGACCTACAATGAGCAGTTCTTC.

Details on this clonotype: Compared with germline, one end of the junction differs, possibly owing to a read error. The chain carries TRBV11-1 and TRBJ2-1; TRBD2 matches 9 bases. The germline V gene has CDR1 SGHAT and CDR2 FQDESV (reference sequence). The CDR3 consists of 14 residues. The CDR3 bases are TGTGCCAGCAGCCTAGCGGGAAGGGGGAATGAGCAGTTCTTC. Translated, it gives CASSLAGRGNEQFF.

This clonotype was counted between two and nine times. V and J are TRBV7-3 and TRBJ2-2; a weak D match, TRBD2 (5 bases). The CDR3 covers 15 residues. The V gene lost 2 bases and the J gene lost 1 base, with 8 bases spanning the gap. CDR1 is SGHTA and CDR2 is FQGTGA in the germline V gene. In DNA form, the CDR3 reads TGTGCCAGCAGCTTAGTACGGGAGAACACCGGGGAGCTGTTTTTT. Residues: CASSLVRENTGELFF.

The gene calls are TRBV9 and TRBJ2-5, with 8 nucleotides matching TRBD1. The CDR3 sequence is 15 residues long. Germline CDR1 and CDR2: SGDLS and YYNGEE. V lost 0 bases, J lost 5 bases, and 6 bases stayed unmatched. The CDR3 spells CASSVDPGGKETQYF. The DNA for the CDR3 is TGTGCCAGCAGCGTAGATCCAGGGGGCAAGGAGACCCAGTACTTC.